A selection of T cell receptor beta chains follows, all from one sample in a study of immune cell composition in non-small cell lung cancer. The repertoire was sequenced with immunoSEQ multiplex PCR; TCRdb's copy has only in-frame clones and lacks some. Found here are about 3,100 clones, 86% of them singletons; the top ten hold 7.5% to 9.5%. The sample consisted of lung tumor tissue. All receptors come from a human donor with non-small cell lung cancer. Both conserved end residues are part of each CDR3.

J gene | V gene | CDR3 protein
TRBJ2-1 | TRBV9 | CASSNRTSGRPPYNEQFF
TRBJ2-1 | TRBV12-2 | CASRLADRGSGNEQFF
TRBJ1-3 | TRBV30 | CAWSVWTVSGNTIYF
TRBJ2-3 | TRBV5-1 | CASSPNPSGGAGGASTDTQYF
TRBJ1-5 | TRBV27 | CASRPTGDQPQHF
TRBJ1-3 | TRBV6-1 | CASSEPRRHGSSGNTIYF
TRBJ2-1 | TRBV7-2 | CASSSRLAGASIPNNEQFF
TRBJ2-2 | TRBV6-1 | CASSVQINTGELFF
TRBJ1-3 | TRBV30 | CAWSRAGGFGNTIYF
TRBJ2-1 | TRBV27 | CASSLLGLAGLRDEQFF
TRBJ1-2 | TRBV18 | CASSPTDGGLYGYTF
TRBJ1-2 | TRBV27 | CASSLSGANYGYTF
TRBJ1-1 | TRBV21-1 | CASSKTWKVGAFF
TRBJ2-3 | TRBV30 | CAWSTPRKGTGTDTQYF
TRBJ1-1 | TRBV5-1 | CASSEIQGAYTEAFF
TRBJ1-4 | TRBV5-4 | CASSVQGSSEKLFF
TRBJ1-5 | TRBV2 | CATGEALSNQPQHF
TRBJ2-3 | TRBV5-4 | CASSAGGIGTDTQYF
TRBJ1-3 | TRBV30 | CACPQGTAGNTIYF